This T cell receptor (beta chain) was captured by sequencing in a study of shared clonotypes between healthy human individuals. Broader study findings: Sample collection involved blood only; tissue repertoires are likely different. What naive subsets generally showed was a larger estimated richness than memory subsets showed. Among donors, clonotype sharing was expected to be affected by sequencing depth.

The table came from immunoSEQ multiplex PCR; TCRdb's copy has only in-frame clones and leaves some out. Found here are nearly 600,000 clones, about 95% of them singletons; the top ten hold 0.11%. CDR3 size: 15 residues. With 2 bases clipped from V and 6 bases from J, the junction kept 9 bases outside the gene matches. Per the germline V gene, CDR1 is GTSNPN and CDR2 is SVGIG (reference sequence). As concerns this clone: No antigen is known for it.

Terminally differentiated effector memory CD45RA+ cells were excluded from the naive CD8 cells, which were CD45RO-negative and positively selected for CCR7. The specimen sequenced was naive CD8+ T cells sorted from blood. The clonotype originates from a woman aged 30 to 39 in good health. The chain carries TRBV30 and TRBJ2-3; 9 nucleotides line up with TRBD2. The CDR3 loop reads CAWSNVAGGRDTQYF. CDR3 DNA: TGTGCCTGGAGTAACGTGGCGGGAGGGCGTGATACGCAGTATTTT.